The source of this T cell receptor (beta chain) is a study of blood T cell repertoires in COVID-19. At the level of the study: The origin of the acute and convalescent COVID-19 samples was the United States, Italy and Spain.

Germline CDR1 reads MGHRA; CDR2 reads YSYEKL. CDR3 length: 16 amino acids. V gave up 4 bases and J gave up 4 bases; unmatched junction bases: 11. Per the original data handling: It was from reference gene primer amplification that nucleated cell counts were estimated. Sequencing was performed with immunoSEQ multiplex PCR; in TCRdb, only in-frame clones are kept and a portion is missing. V and J calls plus clone size are reproduced from that table; the DNA served to infer D and trimming. The sample contains around 700,000 clones, 75% to 90% of which appear only once. Sequencing was performed on peripheral blood. This clonotype was sampled from a woman aged 18-30 years with acute or convalescent COVID-19. The chain has TRBV4-1 and TRBJ1-1; 8 bases map to TRBD1. The CDR3 sequence: CASSPQGGMWGTEAFF. The DNA for the CDR3 is TGCGCCAGCAGCCCACAGGGGGGAATGTGGGGCACTGAAGCTTTCTTT.